A single sample gave rise to the 17 T cell receptor beta chains below, sequenced in a study of blood T cell repertoires in COVID-19. The assay was immunoSEQ multiplex PCR, and TCRdb's table has in-frame clones only and misses some. This sample has about 95,000 clones, with roughly 90% found just once. What was sequenced was peripheral blood. Receptors originate from a man aged 45 to 65 with COVID-19, enrolled during active disease.

The genes are TRBV9 and TRBJ2-3, with a weak D call TRBD2 (5 bases). Between the trimmed V and J ends, which lost 4 bases and 2 bases, there was a span of 14 bases. Germline V lookup: CDR1 SGDLS, CDR2 YYNGEE. The CDR3 consists of 15 residues. Here the CDR3 DNA reads TGTGCCAGCAGCCCAAACGACTATTACACAGATACGCAGTATTTT. This gives the protein CASSPNDYYTDTQYF.

The chain combines TRBV7-2 with TRBJ2-7; D gene ambiguous. Germline lookup yields CDR1 SGHTA and CDR2 FQGNSA. The V end was cut by 2 bases, the J end by 0 bases, with 2 bases between. There are 12 residues in the CDR3. The CDR3 loop is CASSLHSYEQYF. The CDR3 DNA sequence: TGTGCCAGCAGCTTACACTCCTACGAGCAGTACTTC.

V is TRBV6-5 and J is TRBJ2-2, with 8 positions matching TRBD1. The CDR3 consists of 13 residues. The germline V gene encodes CDR1 MNHEY and CDR2 SVGAGI. Losses at the gene ends were 6 bases for V and 3 bases for J; bases not matched to a gene: 0. The CDR3, as DNA: TGTGCCAGCAGGACAGGGGACACCGGGGAGCTGTTTTTT. Translating gives CASRTGDTGELFF.

This chain joins TRBV18 and TRBJ2-7; maybe TRBD2 (5 bases). The CDR3 runs to 12 residues. Between the trimmed V and J ends, which lost 2 bases and 3 bases, there was a span of 5 bases. CDR1 KGHSH and CDR2 LQKENI come from the germline V gene. This CDR3 reads CASSPDYYEQYF. For the CDR3, the DNA is TGTGCCAGCTCACCAGACTACTACGAGCAGTACTTC.

This clone came up once. The chain is built from TRBV19 and TRBJ2-2, with 8 bases aligning to TRBD2. Germline loops: CDR1 LNHDA, CDR2 SQIVND (reference sequence). The CDR3 contains 16 residues. Trimming took 6 bases from V and 1 from J; bases not matched to a gene: 7. The CDR3 region has the DNA TGTGCCAGTAGCGCCTTAGCGGGGAGGAACACCGGGGAGCTGTTTTTT. It codes for CASSALAGRNTGELFF.

This chain's CDR3 is CASSQSNRVRYSNQPQHF. The CDR3 DNA sequence: TGCGCCAGCAGTCAATCTAACAGGGTTCGCTATAGCAATCAGCCCCAGCATTTT. The chain couples TRBV23-1 to TRBJ1-5, with D perhaps matching TRBD1 (6 bases). TRBV23-1 is an open reading frame whose function is uncertain. This CDR3 spans 18 amino acids. The ends were cut back, 0 bases at V and 0 bases at J, with 15 bases in the middle.

The V and J genes are TRBV5-1 and TRBJ2-7; tentative D call: TRBD2 (6 bases). V was trimmed by 4 bases and J by 4 bases, leaving 6 bases between them. Germline loops: CDR1 SGHRS, CDR2 YFSETQ. This CDR3 has 11 residues. CDR3 sequence reads: CASSGGYEQYF. In nucleotides, the CDR3 is TGCGCCAGCAGCGGGGGGTACGAGCAGTACTTC.

The chain couples TRBV12-3 or TRBV12-4 to TRBJ2-2; weak D call: TRBD2 (5 bases). With 6 bases removed from V and 5 bases from J, the gap between germline ends came to 10 bases. The CDR3 is 13 residues long. CDR3 residues: CASRRTGTGELFF. CDR3 sequence (DNA): TGTGCCAGCAGACGCACGGGGACCGGGGAGCTGTTTTTT.

V and J are TRBV6-2 or TRBV6-3 and TRBJ1-5; 7 bases fit TRBD1. With 6 bases clipped from V and 6 bases from J, the junction kept 14 bases outside the gene matches. The CDR3 is 16 residues long. The germline CDR1 and CDR2 sequences are MNHEY and SVGEGT. In nucleotides, the CDR3 is TGTGCCAGCAGCCCCCATGACAGGGCTCTGGGTCAGCCCCAGCATTTT. This sequence encodes CASSPHDRALGQPQHF.

In its sample, this clone was seen once. The gene calls are TRBV25-1 and TRBJ2-7; TRBD1 aligns across 9 bases. The germline CDR1 and CDR2 sequences are MGHDK and SYGVNS. Trimming took 8 bases from V and 3 from J; bases not matched to a gene: 11. The CDR3 spans 15 residues. The CDR3 region is CASVAGTGYSYEQYF. The CDR3 DNA is TGTGCCAGCGTCGCCGGGACAGGGTACAGCTACGAGCAGTACTTC.

This clone was seen a few times. The rearrangement joins TRBV14 to TRBJ1-2; no clear D gene. V lost 0 bases to trimming and J lost 3 bases, with 11 bases between them. Germline V lookup: CDR1 SGHDN, CDR2 FVKESK. The CDR3 consists of 15 residues. Here the CDR3 reads CASSQDAGTYYGYTF. The CDR3 nucleotides are TGTGCCAGCAGCCAAGACGCGGGCACGTACTATGGCTACACCTTC.

The chain recombines TRBV2 with TRBJ1-1; 8 bases align to TRBD1. The germline gives CDR1 SNHLY, CDR2 FYNNEI. The trim removed 4 bases at V and 4 bases at J, leaving 2 bases unmatched. The CDR3 is 13 amino acids. CDR3 protein: CASSADRVTEAFF. In nucleotides, the CDR3 is TGTGCCAGCAGTGCGGACAGGGTCACTGAAGCTTTCTTT. The full variable domain, with the rest looked up from reference TRBV2 and TRBJ1-1, is EPEVTQTPSHQVTQMGQEVILRCVPISNHLYFYWYRQILGQKVEFLVSFYNNEISEKSEIFDDQFSVERPDGSNFTLKIRSTKLEDSAMYFCASSADRVTEAFFGQGTRLTVV.

This clone was recorded a few times. This chain connects TRBV27 to TRBJ2-2; maybe TRBD1 (6 bases). The germline V and J ends were trimmed by 2 bases and 6 bases, with 19 bases remaining between them. Looked up from germline, CDR1 is MNHEY and CDR2 is SMNVEV (reference sequence). CDR3 length equals 17 residues. CDR3 sequence reads: CASSLLGSTKGAGELFF. Here the CDR3 DNA reads TGTGCCAGCAGTTTACTCGGTTCGACCAAGGGGGCCGGGGAGCTGTTTTTT.

The rearrangement joins TRBV28 to TRBJ2-7; tentatively, D is TRBD1 (5 bases). Trimming took off 5 bases at V and 1 base at J, with 12 bases between the two ends. Germline CDR1 and CDR2: MDHEN and SYDVKM. The CDR3 totals 14 residues. CDR3 residues: CASSIQGFSYEQYF. The CDR3 DNA is TGTGCCAGCAGTATCCAGGGATTTTCCTACGAGCAGTACTTC.

The chain links TRBV2 to TRBJ1-1; D perhaps matches TRBD1 (5 bases). Germline V lookup: CDR1 SNHLY, CDR2 FYNNEI. Deletions cut 10 bases from V and 4 bases from J, with 19 bases between. The CDR3 spans 14 residues. As DNA, the CDR3 is TGTGCCACTCAAGAAAGAGGGGACTTCACTGAAGCTTTCTTT. Translated: CATQERGDFTEAFF. The full variable domain, its missing parts supplied by reference TRBV2 and TRBJ1-1, is EPEVTQTPSHQVTQMGQEVILRCVPISNHLYFYWYRQILGQKVEFLVSFYNNEISEKSEIFDDQFSVERPDGSNFTLKIRSTKLEDSAMYFCATQERGDFTEAFFGQGTRLTVV.

The chain carries TRBV9 and TRBJ1-5; 9 bases fit TRBD1. The junction had 3 bases not matched to a gene; V was cut back by 7 bases and J by 1 base. Germline CDR1 and CDR2: SGDLS and YYNGEE. CDR3 length: 14 residues. The CDR3 is CASGGQGSNQPQHF. CDR3 in DNA: TGTGCCAGCGGCGGACAGGGGAGCAATCAGCCCCAGCATTTT. The entire variable domain, with the rest obtained from reference TRBV9 and TRBJ1-5, is as follows: DSGVTQTPKHLITATGQRVTLRCSPRSGDLSVYWYQQSLDQGLQFLIQYYNGEERAKGNILERFSAQQFPDLHSELNLSSLELGDSALYFCASGGQGSNQPQHFGDGTRLSIL.

V usage is TRBV9 and J usage is TRBJ2-2; D may be TRBD1 (6 bases). The CDR3 extends over 15 amino acids. Germline lookup yields CDR1 SGDLS and CDR2 YYNGEE. Trimming left V 3 bases short and J 7 bases short, with 16 bases between. The CDR3 nucleotides are TGTGCCAGCAGCGGAGGACAGTTTGGGGGCGGGGAGCTGTTTTTT. It specifies CASSGGQFGGGELFF.